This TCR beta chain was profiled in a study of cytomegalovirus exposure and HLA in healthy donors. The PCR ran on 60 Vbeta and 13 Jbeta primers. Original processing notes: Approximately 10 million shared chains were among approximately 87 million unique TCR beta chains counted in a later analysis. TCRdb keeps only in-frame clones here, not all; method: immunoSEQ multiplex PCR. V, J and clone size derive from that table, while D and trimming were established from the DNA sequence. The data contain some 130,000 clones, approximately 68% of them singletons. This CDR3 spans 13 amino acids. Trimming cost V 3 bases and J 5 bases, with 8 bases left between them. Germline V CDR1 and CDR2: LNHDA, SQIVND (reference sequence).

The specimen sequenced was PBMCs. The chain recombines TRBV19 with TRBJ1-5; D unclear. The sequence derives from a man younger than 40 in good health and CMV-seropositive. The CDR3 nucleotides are TGTGCCAGTAGTATTTTGACTTATCAGCCCCAGCATTTT. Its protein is CASSILTYQPQHF.